This T cell receptor (beta chain) is drawn from a study of T cells in Graves' hyperthyroidism and ophthalmopathy. Using RNA transcripts as the source, TCR beta CDR3 regions were amplified. Initially, a first-round RT-PCR of the TCR CDR3 employed the HTBI primer set. TCRdb itself ran the multiplex PCR reads through MiXCR, one entry per CDR3 protein. The sample carries around 620,000 distinct CDR3 sequences, 46% recorded once. In this sample, this clonotype turned up many times. Its antigen is unknown. It was uncontrolled infection, other autoimmune disease, pregnancy or lactation that excluded patients. Clinicians diagnosed patients from clinical symptoms, serum thyroxine and TRAb, thyroid ultrasound and orbital computed tomography. Study-wide points: Ophthalmopathy was separated from stable hyperthyroidism by a 13 V-J model. The blood repertoire included most of the expanded thyroid clonotypes above 0.001.

CDR1 is SGHTA and CDR2 is FQGNSA in the germline V gene. The CDR3 spans 15 residues. V lost 5 bases to trimming and J lost 4 bases, with 17 bases between them. The sequence was obtained from an adult woman with Graves' disease, either hyperthyroidism or ophthalmopathy (not recorded which). The rearrangement links TRBV7-2 to TRBJ2-5, with D perhaps TRBD2 (6 bases). Sequenced sample: peripheral blood or thyroid tissue (not recorded which). CDR3 in amino acids: CASSRARGTGETQYF. The CDR3 bases are TGTGCCAGCAGCCGAGCCCGGGGGACGGGAGAGACCCAGTACTTC.